These 6 T cell receptor beta chains were sequenced from one sample in a study of blood T cell repertoires in COVID-19. Generated by immunoSEQ multiplex PCR, the TCRdb table keeps only in-frame clones and is missing some. The table includes about 190,000 clones, 82% detected once. The sequenced sample consisted of peripheral blood. All receptors come from a woman aged 55-75 years with COVID-19, enrolled during active disease.

V is TRBV7-2 and J is TRBJ2-1, with 8 bases matching TRBD2. The ends lost 5 bases at V and 7 bases at J; junction bases unmatched: 13. Per germline, CDR1 SGHTA and CDR2 FQGNSA. This CDR3 spans 16 amino acids. The CDR3 reads CASSPLPGRAGNEQFF. The DNA for the CDR3 is TGTGCCAGCAGCCCCCTCCCCGGGAGGGCCGGGAATGAGCAGTTCTTC.

The chain combines TRBV7-2 with TRBJ1-1; TRBD1 agrees at 8 bases. Germline lookup yields CDR1 SGHTA and CDR2 FQGNSA. The ends lost 6 bases at V and 1 base at J; junction bases unmatched: 7. The CDR3 is 15 amino acids. The CDR3 nucleotides are TGTGCCAGCAGAACCAGGGACAGGTGGAACACTGAAGCTTTCTTT. Protein sequence: CASRTRDRWNTEAFF. Full variable domain (remainder filled in from reference TRBV7-2 and TRBJ1-1): GAGVSQSPSNKVTEKGKDVELRCDPISGHTALYWYRQSLGQGLEFLIYFQGNSAPDKSGLPSDRFSAERTGGSVSTLTIQRTQQEDSAVYLCASRTRDRWNTEAFFGQGTRLTVV.

Remarks on this clone: Different DNA sequences within this sample yield the same CDR3. The chain recombines TRBV9 with TRBJ1-2; D is perhaps TRBD1 (6 bases). Germline CDR1 and CDR2: SGDLS and YYNGEE. This CDR3 has 13 amino acids. Between the trimmed V and J ends, which lost 3 bases and 2 bases, there was a span of 8 bases. This CDR3 reads CASSGTANYGYTF. DNA for the CDR3: TGTGCCAGCAGCGGGACAGCGAACTATGGCTACACCTTC.

This chain uses TRBV7-9 with TRBJ2-3; D gene uncertain. The germline gives CDR1 SEHNR, CDR2 FQNEAQ (reference sequence). The CDR3 has 13 residues. Trimming shortened V by 1 base and J by 5 bases, and 7 bases separated the two germline ends. The CDR3 reads CASSLEAGDTQYF. The CDR3 coding sequence is TGTGCCAGCAGCTTAGAAGCAGGAGATACGCAGTATTTT.

The chain links TRBV7-2 to TRBJ1-6; D perhaps matches TRBD1 (5 bases). V lost 3 bases and J lost 10, with 10 bases in between. In germline, CDR1 is SGHTA, CDR2 FQGNSA. The CDR3 has 13 amino acids. CDR3 nucleotide sequence: TGTGCCAGCAGCTTGCAGGGCGGATCACCCCTCCACTTT. Amino acid sequence: CASSLQGGSPLHF.

This clone was detected ten times or more. This chain uses TRBV29-1 with TRBJ2-5; 11 bases align to TRBD2. This CDR3 contains 14 residues. The V gene end was trimmed by 6 bases and the J gene end by 5 bases; junction bases not matched to a gene: 8. Germline V gives CDR1 SQVTM, CDR2 ANQGSEA. In DNA form, the CDR3 reads TGCAGCGTGGAAACTAGCGGGAGCCGGGAGACCCAGTACTTC. Its translation is CSVETSGSRETQYF.